The 5 T cell receptor beta chains listed next were all sequenced from one sample in a study of shared clonotypes between healthy human individuals (dated by TCRdb to 2018 to 2021). Library creation used the immunoSEQ multiplex PCR assay. This immuneACCESS table, as held by TCRdb, lists in-frame sequences with V and J called but not all clones. Of the missing ones, under half trace to an unresolved V gene in checked studies; the others have no known cause. This sample gives about 2.3 million clones in total; under 95% of them show up just once. The top ten hold 0.37% of the sample. Sequencing was carried out using naive CD4+ T cells from PBMCs. The cell subset or site tag for this specimen amounts to: CD45RA+ positively selected. The receptor source for this set is a man younger than 30 in good health. Some clones in this sample may be carry-over from other donors' samples.

The chain is built from TRBV19 and TRBJ2-3; D could derive from TRBD1 or TRBD2 (5 bases each). Trimming stripped 4 bases from V and 5 bases from J, with 16 bases between. Germline V gene lookup returns CDR1 LNHDA and CDR2 SQIVND (reference sequence). CDR3 length: 15 amino acids. CDR3: CASSSWGRGRDTQYF. The CDR3 DNA sequence: TGTGCCAGTAGTAGCTGGGGACGAGGGCGAGATACGCAGTATTTT.

In regard to this clone: Other DNA sequences from this sample encode an identical CDR3 as well. The chain has TRBV5-1 and TRBJ1-2, with 8 bases aligning to TRBD1. CDR1 and CDR2 (germline): SGHRS, YFSETQ. CDR3 length: 14 amino acids. V dropped 4 bases and J dropped 3; count of bases not matched to a gene: 5. CDR3 DNA sequence: TGCGCCAGCAGCCTGGCAGGGGGCGACTATGGCTACACCTTC. It yields the protein CASSLAGGDYGYTF.

Regarding this clone: Other DNA sequences in the sample encode the same CDR3. V and J are TRBV28 and TRBJ1-5; no definite D call. Between the trimmed V and J ends, which lost 1 base and 5 bases, there was a span of 3 bases. CDR1 is MDHEN and CDR2 is SYDVKM in the germline V gene. CDR3 length: 12 residues. CDR3 sequence reads: CASSLSYQPQHF. In DNA form, the CDR3 reads TGTGCCAGCAGTTTATCCTATCAGCCCCAGCATTTT.

This chain uses TRBV25-1 with TRBJ1-1; D not certain. From germline, CDR1 is MGHDK and CDR2 SYGVNS. V dropped 2 bases and J dropped 3 bases, with 4 bases sitting between them. This CDR3 region has 12 residues. The CDR3 DNA reads as TGTGCCAGCAGTGAACGGTACACTGAAGCTTTCTTT. It encodes CASSERYTEAFF.

The chain links TRBV30 to TRBJ2-1, with TRBD1 identical over 9 bases. This CDR3 comprises 15 residues. Germline loops: CDR1 GTSNPN, CDR2 SVGIG (reference sequence). Losses at the gene ends were 3 bases for V and 4 bases for J; bases not matched to a gene: 7. CDR3 region: CAWRPFGQGYNEQFF. Here the CDR3 DNA reads TGTGCCTGGAGACCGTTCGGACAGGGGTACAATGAGCAGTTCTTC.